This T cell receptor (beta chain) was found in a study of identical twins. Notes on the study in general: Cross-sectional statistical analysis was relied on for the conclusions, without the same donors being followed. Partly confounded zero-insertion analyses could result from invariant MAIT and iNKT cells.

This clonotype has at least ten counts. What it binds is unknown. TCRdb reprocessed the 5' RACE reads via MiXCR and lists one record per CDR3 protein. This table holds 250,000 to 300,000 distinct CDR3 sequences, 7.5% to 9.5% found once. These data were also reused for a study on yellow fever vaccine responses in identical twins.

The sequenced material came from CD8+ T cells sorted from blood. This clonotype originated in a woman aged 18-29 years in good health.

As DNA, the CDR3 is TGTGCCAGCAGCTCGACAGGGGGTTACGAGCAGTACTTC. This sequence encodes CASSSTGGYEQYF. The J gene is TRBJ2-7, the V gene TRBV7-9; 9 bases are a match to TRBD1. There are 13 residues in the CDR3. The V and J ends lost 4 bases and 4 bases, in that order; junction bases with no gene match: 2. Germline lookup yields CDR1 SEHNR and CDR2 FQNEAQ (reference sequence).